This T cell receptor (beta chain) was recorded in a study of blood T cell repertoires in COVID-19. The overall study: Donors in the United States, Italy and Spain gave samples during acute or convalescent COVID-19. T cells, B-cell-depleted T cells, or PBMCs supplied cDNA or gDNA.

TCRdb's copy holds only in-frame clones and misses some; the assay was immunoSEQ multiplex PCR. The sample lists hundreds of thousands of clones; 80% to 90% were seen once. Germline CDR1 MNHEY, CDR2 SMNVEV (reference sequence). The CDR3 is 17 residues long. V gave up 2 bases and J gave up 5 bases; unmatched junction bases: 7. This sequence was found in a woman between 18 and 29 years old with acute or convalescent COVID-19. The chain uses TRBV27 and TRBJ2-1; 12 bases are a match to TRBD2. Sequences were obtained from peripheral blood. The CDR3 sequence is CASSLSLAGGPHNEQFF. Here the CDR3 DNA reads TGTGCCAGCAGTTTAAGCCTAGCGGGGGGGCCCCACAATGAGCAGTTCTTC.